One and the same sample provided the 6 T cell receptor beta chains below, sequenced in a study of blood T cell repertoires in COVID-19. Generated by immunoSEQ multiplex PCR, the TCRdb table keeps only in-frame clones and is missing some. The data hold some 180,000 clones, with roughly 73% observed a single time. Sequencing was performed on peripheral blood. These receptors were collected from an elderly woman with active or convalescent COVID-19.

The rearrangement uses TRBV6-6 and TRBJ2-5; 9 nucleotides line up with TRBD2. Germline loops: CDR1 MNHNY, CDR2 SVGAGI (reference sequence). This CDR3 spans 14 amino acids. J gave up 2 bases and V 8 bases, and 6 bases lay outside the gene matches. CDR3 bases: TGTGCCAGCGTTACTAGCGGGCTACAAGAGACCCAGTACTTC. It translates to CASVTSGLQETQYF.

This chain links TRBV20-1 with TRBJ1-2, with a possible D match to TRBD1 (5 bases). Germline values: CDR1 DFQATT, CDR2 SNEGSKA (reference sequence). Trimming stripped 3 bases from V and 1 base from J, with 15 bases between. The CDR3 runs 15 residues. The CDR3 loop reads CSASALAGFNYGYTF. CDR3 coding DNA: TGCAGTGCTAGTGCGTTGGCAGGGTTTAACTATGGCTACACCTTC.

The chain combines TRBV19 with TRBJ1-4; D is undetermined. The V end was cut by 3 bases, the J end by 4 bases, with 15 bases between. From germline, CDR1 is LNHDA and CDR2 SQIVND (reference sequence). The CDR3 is made up of 16 amino acids. CDR3 bases: TGTGCCAGTAGTATTGTTTCGACCCGGGGTAATGAAAAACTGTTTTTT. Protein sequence: CASSIVSTRGNEKLFF.

The chain combines TRBV9 with TRBJ2-5, with 13 bases that match TRBD2. Trimming removed 0 bases from V and 5 bases from J; junction bases left unmatched: 4. The CDR3 covers 16 residues. CDR1 is SGDLS and CDR2 is YYNGEE in the germline V gene. CDR3 sequence reads: CASSVGTSGGAETQYF. The CDR3 nucleotides read TGTGCCAGCAGCGTAGGAACTAGCGGGGGGGCGGAGACCCAGTACTTC. Full variable domain (rest looked up from reference TRBV9 and TRBJ2-5): DSGVTQTPKHLITATGQRVTLRCSPRSGDLSVYWYQQSLDQGLQFLIQYYNGEERAKGNILERFSAQQFPDLHSELNLSSLELGDSALYFCASSVGTSGGAETQYFGPGTRLLVL.

The chain uses TRBV3-1 (or the pseudogene TRBV3-2) and TRBJ2-1, with D possibly TRBD2 on 6 matching bases. Germline assignment: CDR1 LGHDT and CDR2 YNNKEL (reference sequence). The CDR3 loop spans 17 amino acids. V was pared by 5 bases and J by 5 bases, with 22 bases between. In DNA form, the CDR3 reads TGTGCCAGCAGCACAGGACCGGGACTTACTCAAGACAATGAGCAGTTCTTC. This encodes CASSTGPGLTQDNEQFF.

The chain has TRBV11-2 and TRBJ1-1, with D possibly being TRBD1 (6 bases). The CDR3 has 15 amino acids. The germline V gene encodes CDR1 SGHAT and CDR2 FQNNGV. The V gene lost 5 bases and the J gene lost 2 bases, with 15 bases spanning the gap. Here the CDR3 reads CASSREGTLNTEAFF. The CDR3 DNA follows: TGTGCCAGCAGCAGGGAGGGGACACTTAACACTGAAGCTTTCTTT.